The 30 T cell receptor beta chains in this list originate from one sample, sequenced in a study of blood T cell repertoires in COVID-19. Method: immunoSEQ multiplex PCR; TCRdb's copy keeps in-frame clones and lacks some. The repertoire holds about 210,000 clones, with over 75% as singletons. Sequenced sample: peripheral blood. These receptors all come from a woman aged 40 to 50 with acute or convalescent COVID-19.

The rearrangement joins TRBV30 to TRBJ2-2; D uncertain. Germline loops: CDR1 GTSNPN, CDR2 SVGIG (reference sequence). V lost 0 bases and J lost 3, with 8 bases in between. This CDR3 is built from 14 residues. The CDR3 reads CAWSVNRHTGELFF. The CDR3 DNA follows: TGTGCCTGGAGTGTAAACAGACACACCGGGGAGCTGTTTTTT.

This clone appeared a single time. The rearrangement joins TRBV18 to TRBJ1-3; D is uncertain. V lost 0 bases and J lost 0, with 9 bases in between. The CDR3 sequence is 16 residues long. Germline V gene data show CDR1 as KGHSH and CDR2 as LQKENI. This CDR3 reads CASSPPGPISGNTIYF. CDR3 in DNA: TGTGCCAGCTCACCACCGGGCCCAATCTCTGGAAACACCATATATTTT.

The rearrangement joins TRBV24-1 to TRBJ2-1, with 7 bases fitting TRBD2. The V gene's germline CDR1 is KGHDR and CDR2 SFDVKD. Unmatched junction bases numbered 7, after V lost 6 bases and J lost 6 bases. CDR3 size: 14 residues. The CDR3 DNA sequence: TGTGCCACCAGTCCAGGCTGGGGGGGCAATGAGCAGTTCTTC. This sequence encodes CATSPGWGGNEQFF.

V gene TRBV30 combines with J gene TRBJ1-5; the D is unclear. Trimming took 5 bases from V and 0 from J, leaving 8 bases between them. CDR1 and CDR2 (germline): GTSNPN, SVGIG (reference sequence). This CDR3 is built from 13 residues. CDR3 residues: CAWARSSNQPQHF. The CDR3 coding sequence is TGTGCCTGGGCCCGGAGTAGCAATCAGCCCCAGCATTTT.

This chain joins TRBV11-2 and TRBJ1-3; D not certain. V lost 2 bases to trimming and J lost 0 bases, with 8 bases between them. Germline-derived CDR1 and CDR2 are SGHAT and FQNNGV. CDR3 length equals 15 residues. Written as DNA, the CDR3 is TGTGCCAGCAGCTTACCGCAACACTCTGGAAACACCATATATTTT. Translated, it gives CASSLPQHSGNTIYF. Supplemented by reference TRBV11-2 and TRBJ1-3, the full variable domain reads EAGVAQSPRYKIIEKRQSVAFWCNPISGHATLYWYQQILGQGPKLLIQFQNNGVVDDSQLPKDRFSAERLKGVDSTLKIQPAKLEDSAVYLCASSLPQHSGNTIYFGEGSWLTVV.

This chain links TRBV6-6 with TRBJ1-4, with 7 positions matching TRBD1. Germline values: CDR1 MNHNY, CDR2 SVGAGI (reference sequence). There are 15 residues in the CDR3. V lost 7 bases, J lost 7 bases, and 12 bases stayed unmatched. CDR3 sequence (DNA): TGTGCCAGCAAACTTACAGGGGAAAGGGGTGAAAAACTGTTTTTT. This codes for CASKLTGERGEKLFF.

This rearrangement joins TRBV29-1 to TRBJ2-5; possibly TRBD2 for D (5 bases). The CDR3 sequence is 13 residues long. V lost 7 bases to trimming and J lost 5 bases, with 17 bases between them. Germline CDR1 and CDR2: SQVTM and ANQGSEA. For the CDR3, the DNA is TGCAGCGCCAGCCCGGGGTTTGGGGAGACCCAGTACTTC. Amino acid sequence: CSASPGFGETQYF.

This chain joins TRBV11-2 and TRBJ1-6; D is uncertain. This CDR3 has 14 residues. V lost 6 bases and J lost 7, with 13 bases in between. Germline CDR1 reads SGHAT; CDR2 reads FQNNGV. CDR3 residues: CASREGVRNSPLHF. In nucleotides, the CDR3 is TGTGCCAGCAGGGAGGGAGTACGCAATTCACCCCTCCACTTT.

This rearrangement joins TRBV20-1 to TRBJ1-1; perhaps TRBD1 as D (6 bases). The V end lost 5 bases, the J end lost 8 bases, and 12 bases lay between the germline ends. Germline lookup yields CDR1 DFQATT and CDR2 SNEGSKA (reference sequence). The CDR3 sequence is 11 residues long. CDR3 in amino acids: CSARRGREAFF. The CDR3 DNA sequence: TGCAGTGCTCGCAGGGGACGCGAAGCTTTCTTT.

The chain combines TRBV6-6 with TRBJ1-1; unclear D gene. The V gene's germline CDR1 is MNHNY and CDR2 SVGAGI (reference sequence). V dropped 6 bases and J dropped 3 bases, with 17 bases sitting between them. The CDR3 has 15 residues. CDR3 sequence (DNA): TGTGCCAGCAGCCGGCGTGGCCTGGCGGACACTGAAGCTTTCTTT. Translating gives CASSRRGLADTEAFF.

V usage is TRBV2 and J usage is TRBJ2-1; D possibly corresponds to TRBD2 (6 bases). The germline CDR1 and CDR2 sequences are SNHLY and FYNNEI. This CDR3 has 14 residues. V lost 6 bases and J lost 8, with 17 bases in between. The CDR3: CASSEGYPGDEQFF. The CDR3 DNA follows: TGTGCCAGCAGCGAGGGATATCCGGGGGATGAGCAGTTCTTC.

The chain couples TRBV2 to TRBJ1-5, with 11 bases fitting TRBD1. The germline V gene encodes CDR1 SNHLY and CDR2 FYNNEI. J lost 6 bases, V lost 7 bases, and 8 bases had no gene match. This CDR3 contains 15 residues. CDR3 protein: CASNDGTGGFQPQHF. CDR3 bases: TGTGCCAGCAACGACGGGACAGGGGGATTTCAGCCCCAGCATTTT.

This clone turned up a few times. The rearrangement links TRBV5-4 to TRBJ1-2, with TRBD1 matching over 10 bases. The CDR3 extends over 14 amino acids. Trimming removed 4 bases from V and 6 bases from J; junction bases left unmatched: 6. Looked up from germline, CDR1 is SGHNT and CDR2 is YYREEE (reference sequence). The CDR3 spells CASSPRQGANGYTF. Here the CDR3 DNA reads TGTGCCAGCAGCCCAAGACAGGGGGCTAATGGCTACACCTTC.

The chain couples TRBV18 to TRBJ1-2, with 9 nucleotides matching TRBD1. Looked up from germline, CDR1 is KGHSH and CDR2 is LQKENI. This CDR3 has 13 residues. The junction had 2 bases not matched to a gene; V was cut back by 4 bases and J by 5 bases. The CDR3 coding sequence is TGTGCCAGCTCACGGGGGACAGGGTATGGCTACACCTTC. Amino acid sequence: CASSRGTGYGYTF.

The chain uses TRBV19 and TRBJ1-5; TRBD1 might be the D (6 bases). The CDR3 runs 15 residues. Germline assignment: CDR1 LNHDA and CDR2 SQIVND (reference sequence). V gave up 1 base and J gave up 8 bases, with 15 bases separating them. This chain's CDR3 is CASSIADSLREPQHF. The CDR3 DNA sequence: TGTGCCAGTAGTATAGCGGACAGCCTACGGGAGCCCCAGCATTTT.

Remarks on this clone: Other DNA sequences in the sample encode the same CDR3. V and J are TRBV12-3 or TRBV12-4 and TRBJ1-2; D is unresolved. Trimming left V 3 bases short and J 4 bases short, with 6 bases between. This CDR3 is 12 amino acids long. The CDR3 DNA reads TGTGCCAGCAGTTTGCGAGGCTATGGCTACACCTTC. It encodes CASSLRGYGYTF.

V gene TRBV5-1 combines with J gene TRBJ1-6, with D perhaps TRBD1 (6 bases). Germline CDR1 SGHRS, CDR2 YFSETQ. V was shortened by 0 bases and J by 9 bases, with 10 bases between the two germline ends. This CDR3 has 14 residues. In DNA, the CDR3 is TGCGCCAGCAGCTTGGCAGGGGCCGGTTCACCCCTCCACTTT. As protein: CASSLAGAGSPLHF. Combining the CDR3 with reference TRBV5-1 and TRBJ1-6 gives the whole variable domain KAGVTQTPRYLIKTRGQQVTLSCSPISGHRSVSWYQQTPGQGLQFLFEYFSETQRNKGNFPGRFSGRQFSNSRSEMNVSTLELGDSALYLCASSLAGAGSPLHFGNGTRLTVT.

The rearrangement joins TRBV5-1 to TRBJ2-3; 10 nucleotides match TRBD2. Germline trimming cut 4 bases from V and 1 base from J; bases unmatched to any gene: 6. In germline, CDR1 is SGHRS, CDR2 YFSETQ. This CDR3 spans 16 amino acids. The CDR3 loop reads CASSIHLAGGTDTQYF. In DNA, the CDR3 is TGCGCCAGCAGCATTCATCTAGCGGGGGGCACAGATACGCAGTATTTT.

The chain joins TRBV7-9 to TRBJ1-4, with D unclear. CDR1 is SEHNR, CDR2 FQNEAQ, per germline (reference sequence). The V end was cut by 4 bases, the J end by 8 bases, with 17 bases between. The CDR3 has 15 amino acids. The CDR3 is CASSSSRGGGEKLFF. The DNA of the CDR3 is TGTGCCAGCAGCTCGTCCCGGGGAGGAGGGGAAAAACTGTTTTTT.

The rearrangement links TRBV30 to TRBJ2-3, with 10 bases identical to TRBD2. The V and J ends lost 5 bases and 3 bases, in that order; junction bases with no gene match: 8. This CDR3 is built from 15 residues. Germline CDR1 GTSNPN, CDR2 SVGIG (reference sequence). CDR3 loop: CAWSSSGGMTDTQYF. CDR3 DNA sequence: TGTGCCTGGTCATCTAGCGGGGGAATGACAGATACGCAGTATTTT. Full variable domain (rest looked up from reference TRBV30 and TRBJ2-3): SQTIHQWPATLVQPVGSPLSLECTVEGTSNPNLYWYRQAAGRGLQLLFYSVGIGQISSEVPQNLSASRPQDRQFILSSKKLLLSDSGFYLCAWSSSGGMTDTQYFGPGTRLTVL.

The chain joins TRBV14 to TRBJ1-3; a weak D match, TRBD1 (6 bases). Trimming took off 4 bases at V and 0 bases at J, with 16 bases between the two ends. There are 17 residues in the CDR3. CDR1 and CDR2 from the germline V gene are SGHDN and FVKESK. The CDR3 DNA follows: TGTGCCAGCAGCCCCCGGGACATATCCGTCTCTGGAAACACCATATATTTT. This encodes CASSPRDISVSGNTIYF.

The chain couples TRBV7-9 to TRBJ2-1, with D maybe TRBD1 (7 bases). V was pared by 2 bases and J by 7 bases, with 12 bases between. The CDR3 extends over 14 amino acids. Per the germline V gene, CDR1 is SEHNR and CDR2 is FQNEAQ (reference sequence). The CDR3 protein is CASSLRAGGNEQFF. CDR3 sequence (DNA): TGTGCCAGCAGCTTAAGGGCAGGGGGGAATGAGCAGTTCTTC.

V usage is TRBV5-1 and J usage is TRBJ2-3; 8 nucleotides align to TRBD2. The CDR3 loop spans 15 amino acids. Per the germline V gene, CDR1 is SGHRS and CDR2 is YFSETQ. The junction had 8 bases not matched to a gene; V was cut back by 0 bases and J by 8 bases. As DNA, the CDR3 is TGCGCCAGCAGCTTGGGCAACGGGGGGGTTCCTACGCAGTATTTT. This sequence encodes CASSLGNGGVPTQYF.

The chain has TRBV10-2 and TRBJ1-2; 7 nucleotides line up with TRBD1. Germline V gene data show CDR1 as WSHSY and CDR2 as SAAADI. The CDR3 length is 16 residues. The V gene end was trimmed by 0 bases and the J gene end by 3 bases; junction bases not matched to a gene: 7. The CDR3 bases are TGCGCCAGCAGTGAGTCGACAGGGAAAATTCACTATGGCTACACCTTC. This sequence encodes CASSESTGKIHYGYTF.

The DNA of the CDR3 is TGTGCCAGCAGCTGGACAGGGCGTGGGATGAACACTGAAGCTTTCTTT. Protein product: CASSWTGRGMNTEAFF. The chain uses TRBV13 and TRBJ1-1, with 8 bases identical to TRBD1. This CDR3 is 16 amino acids long. The trim removed 4 bases at V and 0 bases at J, leaving 7 bases unmatched. From germline, CDR1 is PRHDT and CDR2 FYEKMQ (reference sequence).

The chain links TRBV19 to TRBJ2-1; 11 bases are shared with TRBD2. CDR3 length: 17 amino acids. CDR1 and CDR2 (germline): LNHDA, SQIVND (reference sequence). Trimming at V came to 7 bases and at J to 1 base, leaving 9 bases not matched to a gene. The CDR3, as DNA: TGTGCCAGTACTAGTAGCGGGGGGGCGAGGTCCTACAATGAGCAGTTCTTC. It is translated as CASTSSGGARSYNEQFF.

The chain links TRBV5-1 to TRBJ2-5, with 8 bases fitting TRBD2. The germline V gene has CDR1 SGHRS and CDR2 YFSETQ. This CDR3 comprises 16 residues. V was clipped by 0 bases and J by 5 bases; unmatched bases: 9. The CDR3 region has the DNA TGCGCCAGCAGCTTGGCTAGGGCGGGGGGCCTCGAGACCCAGTACTTC. Translating it yields CASSLARAGGLETQYF.

CDR3: CASSYSLSQPQHF. CDR3 nucleotides: TGTGCCAGCAGTTACTCCCTATCTCAGCCCCAGCATTTT. The V and J genes are TRBV6-5 and TRBJ1-5; the D is unclear. In germline, CDR1 is MNHEY, CDR2 SVGAGI. The V gene lost 0 bases and the J gene lost 6 bases, with 6 bases spanning the gap. This CDR3 is 13 amino acids long.

This chain uses TRBV5-6 with TRBJ2-5; possible D gene TRBD1, 6 bases. This CDR3 is 11 amino acids long. CDR1 is SGHDT and CDR2 is YYEEEE in the germline V gene. V dropped 4 bases and J dropped 9 bases, with 10 bases sitting between them. The CDR3 is CASSEGVAQYF. As DNA, the CDR3 is TGTGCCAGCAGCGAGGGGGTGGCCCAGTACTTC.

The chain links TRBV20-1 to TRBJ1-5; possible D gene TRBD1, 6 bases. Trimming left V 3 bases short and J 1 base short, with 10 bases between. Germline values: CDR1 DFQATT, CDR2 SNEGSKA (reference sequence). This CDR3 is built from 14 residues. This CDR3 is CSASSGESNQPQHF. The CDR3 region has the DNA TGCAGTGCTAGTTCAGGGGAGAGCAATCAGCCCCAGCATTTT.